This T cell receptor beta chain was sequenced in a study of siplizumab effects on memory and regulatory T cells. Findings and limits, study-wide: Only a minor fraction of alloreactive clones mapped to unstimulated subsets. Confirmation that proliferating Tregs from siplizumab cultures had suppressive function was not obtained. Under siplizumab, an average approximately 69% of mappable alloreactive CD4+ clones were Treg-derived, compared with under 35% in controls.

V dropped 2 bases and J dropped 5 bases, with 6 bases sitting between them. CDR1 and CDR2 (germline): DFQATT, SNEGSKA (reference sequence). This CDR3 is 11 amino acids long. Around 9.8 x 10^4 TCR templates were measured in each sample. The assay was immunoSEQ multiplex PCR, and TCRdb's table has in-frame clones only and misses some. This sample yields about 85,000 clones, of which approximately 95% are seen a single time; around 18% belongs to the top ten. A note on this clone: Antigen: not known.

The V call is TRBV20-1, the J call TRBJ2-5, with a tentative D call TRBD1 (6 bases). The sequenced sample consisted of CD8+ T cells sorted from blood. The receptor was derived from a human donor in good health. In nucleotides, the CDR3 is TGCAGTGCTAGACAGGGGGAGACCCAGTACTTC. As protein: CSARQGETQYF.